This record covers a single TCR beta chain. Its antigen is unidentified. The study reverse transcribed the entire isolated RNA, so it sequenced expressed TCRB transcripts. The repertoire was sequenced with immunoSEQ multiplex PCR; TCRdb's copy has only in-frame clones and lacks some. The sample carries a few hundred thousand clones, approximately 9.9% recorded once. The sample originates from a study of beta chain features in type 1 diabetes. Study details: Analysis included more than 90 million sorted cells drawn from all samples.

Regarding the study as a whole: The naive, central memory and Treg TCRB repertoires of patients appeared to be more similar to one another than those of healthy donors.

This CDR3 region has 16 residues. From germline, CDR1 is SGHTA and CDR2 FQGNSA. With V trimmed by 1 base and J by 6 bases, 7 bases remained unmatched. The sequenced material came from naive CD4+ T cells from blood. The source is a woman in her 30s in good health. The chain combines TRBV7-2 with TRBJ2-1; 9 bases match TRBD2. The CDR3 loop is CASSLGAGGLSNEQFF. CDR3 bases: TGTGCCAGCAGCTTAGGGGCGGGAGGGCTGTCCAATGAGCAGTTCTTC.